This T cell receptor beta chain comes out of a study of cytomegalovirus exposure and HLA in healthy donors. Study-wide background: Membership in the Caucasian-associated ancestry cluster was found for about four fifths of 398 genotyped donors.

Primers included in the PCR were 60 Vbeta and 13 Jbeta primers. Source study methods: In a later analysis, 80 million or so unique TCR beta chains included roughly 11 million shared by two or more donors. The repertoire was sequenced with immunoSEQ multiplex PCR; TCRdb's copy has only in-frame clones and lacks some. That table gives V, J and clone size, and the DNA gave D and trimming. The profile covers 120,000 to 150,000 clones, with under 85% appearing a single time and approximately 6.9% taken by the ten largest. The germline V gene encodes CDR1 MDHEN and CDR2 SYDVKM. V was clipped by 10 bases and J by 4 bases; unmatched bases: 9. The CDR3 runs 14 residues.

The TCR sequence derives from a woman between 40 and 50 years old in good health and CMV-seropositive. The rearrangement links TRBV28 to TRBJ1-3, with TRBD1 matching 8 bases. Sequenced: PBMCs. The CDR3 DNA reads as TGTGCCACCTTCAGGGGGCTATCCGGAAACACCATATATTTT. It codes for CATFRGLSGNTIYF. Together with reference TRBV28 and TRBJ1-3, the CDR3 gives the full variable domain: DVKVTQSSRYLVKRTGEKVFLECVQDMDHENMFWYRQDPGLGLRLIYFSYDVKMKEKGDIPEGYSVSREKKERFSLILESASTNQTSMYLCATFRGLSGNTIYFGEGSWLTVV.